The T cell receptor beta chain described here comes from a study of T cells in Graves' hyperthyroidism and ophthalmopathy. In the study overall: At initial diagnosis, before any treatment had begun, peripheral blood was obtained. General observations from the study: Most clonotypes that expanded in the thyroid above 0.001 also showed up in blood.

This clonotype came up once. Its antigen is not identified. Stable Graves' hyperthyroidism meant no ophthalmopathy progression within 18 months. Each 10 ml fresh peripheral blood draw supplied the PBMCs. From RNA transcripts, TCR beta CDR3 regions were amplified. TCR CDR3 regions were first amplified by RT-PCR with HTBI primers. TCRdb reanalysed the multiplex PCR reads using MiXCR and keeps one entry per CDR3 protein. The sample holds some 800,000 distinct CDR3 sequences; 35% to 45% are singletons and the top ten take about 9%. Material: blood. This TCR was sampled from a man between 18 and 29 years old with Graves' hyperthyroidism.

The CDR3 sequence is CASSSGGGGSSPLHF. The CDR3 DNA reads as TGTGCCAGCAGCTCTGGCGGGGGAGGATCTTCACCCCTCCACTTT. The chain links TRBV7-9 to TRBJ1-6, with TRBD1 as a possible D gene (5 bases). V was shortened by 4 bases and J by 9 bases, with 16 bases between the two germline ends. The CDR3 sequence is 15 residues long. Per the germline V gene, CDR1 is SEHNR and CDR2 is FQNEAQ (reference sequence). Using reference TRBV7-9 and TRBJ1-6 for the parts outside the CDR3, the full variable domain is DTGVSQNPRHKITKRGQNVTFRCDPISEHNRLYWYRQTLGQGPEFLTYFQNEAQLEKSRLLSDRFSAERPKGSFSTLEIQRTEQGDSAMYLCASSSGGGGSSPLHFGNGTRLTVT.